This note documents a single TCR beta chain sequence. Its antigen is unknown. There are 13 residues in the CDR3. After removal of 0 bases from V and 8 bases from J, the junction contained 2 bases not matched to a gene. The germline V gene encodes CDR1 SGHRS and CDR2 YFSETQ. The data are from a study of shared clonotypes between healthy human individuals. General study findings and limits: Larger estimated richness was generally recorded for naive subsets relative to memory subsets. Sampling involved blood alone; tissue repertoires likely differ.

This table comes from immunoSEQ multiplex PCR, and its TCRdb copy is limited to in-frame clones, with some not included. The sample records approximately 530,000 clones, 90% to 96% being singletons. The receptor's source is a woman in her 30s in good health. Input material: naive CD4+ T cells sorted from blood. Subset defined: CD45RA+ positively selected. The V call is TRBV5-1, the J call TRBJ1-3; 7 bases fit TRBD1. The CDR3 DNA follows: TGCGCCAGCAGCTTGGGACAGGGCGACACCATATATTTT. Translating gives CASSLGQGDTIYF.